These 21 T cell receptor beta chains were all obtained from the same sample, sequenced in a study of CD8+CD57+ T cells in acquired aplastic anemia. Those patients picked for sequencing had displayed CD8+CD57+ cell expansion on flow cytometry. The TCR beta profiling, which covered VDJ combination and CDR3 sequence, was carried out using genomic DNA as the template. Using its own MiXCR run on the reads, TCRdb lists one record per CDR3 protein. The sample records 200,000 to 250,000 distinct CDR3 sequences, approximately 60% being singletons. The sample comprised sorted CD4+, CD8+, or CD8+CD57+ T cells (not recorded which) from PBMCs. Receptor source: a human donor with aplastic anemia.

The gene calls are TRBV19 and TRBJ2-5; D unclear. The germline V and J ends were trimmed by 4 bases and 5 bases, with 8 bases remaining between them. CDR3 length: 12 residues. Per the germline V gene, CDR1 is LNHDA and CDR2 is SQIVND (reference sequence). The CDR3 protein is CASSKARETQYF. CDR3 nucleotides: TGTGCCAGTAGTAAGGCTCGCGAGACCCAGTACTTC.

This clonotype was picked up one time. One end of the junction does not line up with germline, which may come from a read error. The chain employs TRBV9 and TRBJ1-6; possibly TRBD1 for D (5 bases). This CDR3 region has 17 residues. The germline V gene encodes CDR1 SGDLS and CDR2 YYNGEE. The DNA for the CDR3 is TGTGCCAGCAGCGCGGCCACATCGGGGGGTTCCAATTCGCCCCTCCACTTT. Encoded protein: CASSAATSGGSNSPLHF.

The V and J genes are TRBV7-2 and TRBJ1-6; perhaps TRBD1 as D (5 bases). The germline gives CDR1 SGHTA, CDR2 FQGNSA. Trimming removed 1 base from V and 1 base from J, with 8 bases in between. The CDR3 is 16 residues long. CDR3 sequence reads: CASSLDKGSYNSPLHF. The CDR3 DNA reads TGTGCCAGCAGCTTAGATAAGGGGTCCTATAATTCACCCCTCCACTTT.

The CDR3 nucleotides read TGCGCCAGCAGCTTAGAGGGATTGGGCGAGCAGTACTTC. Amino acids: CASSLEGLGEQYF. The V gene is TRBV5-1, the J gene TRBJ2-7; possibly TRBD2 for D (5 bases). This CDR3 has 13 residues. Trimming stripped 2 bases from V and 6 bases from J, with 12 bases between. Germline CDR1 and CDR2: SGHRS and YFSETQ.

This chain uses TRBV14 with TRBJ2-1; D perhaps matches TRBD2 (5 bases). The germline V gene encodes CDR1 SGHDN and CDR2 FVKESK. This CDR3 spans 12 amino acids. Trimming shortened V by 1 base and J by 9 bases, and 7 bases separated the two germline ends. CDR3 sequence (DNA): TGTGCCAGCAGCCAAGGAGGGATTGAGCAGTTCTTC. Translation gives CASSQGGIEQFF.

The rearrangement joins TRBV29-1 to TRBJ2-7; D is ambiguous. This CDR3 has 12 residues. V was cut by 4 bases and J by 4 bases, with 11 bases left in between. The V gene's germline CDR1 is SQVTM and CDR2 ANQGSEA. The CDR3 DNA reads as TGCAGCGTTGGAATGGGGATTTACGAGCAGTACTTC. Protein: CSVGMGIYEQYF.

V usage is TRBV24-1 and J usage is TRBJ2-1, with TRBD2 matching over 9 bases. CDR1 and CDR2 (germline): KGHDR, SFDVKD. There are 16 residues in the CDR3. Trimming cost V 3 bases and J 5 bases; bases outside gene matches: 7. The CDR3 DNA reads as TGTGCCACCAGTGATCAAGCGACTAGCGGCCACAATGAGCAGTTCTTC. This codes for CATSDQATSGHNEQFF.

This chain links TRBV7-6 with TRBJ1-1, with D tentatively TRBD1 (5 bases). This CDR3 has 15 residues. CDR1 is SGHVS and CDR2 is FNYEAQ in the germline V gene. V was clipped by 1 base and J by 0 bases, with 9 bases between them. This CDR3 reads CASSLGPGLNTEAFF. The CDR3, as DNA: TGTGCCAGCAGCTTAGGGCCAGGGCTGAACACTGAAGCTTTCTTT. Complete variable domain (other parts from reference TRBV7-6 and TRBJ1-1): GAGVSQSPRYKVTKRGQDVALRCDPISGHVSLYWYRQALGQGPEFLTYFNYEAQQDKSGLPNDRFSAERPEGSISTLTIQRTEQRDSAMYRCASSLGPGLNTEAFFGQGTRLTVV.

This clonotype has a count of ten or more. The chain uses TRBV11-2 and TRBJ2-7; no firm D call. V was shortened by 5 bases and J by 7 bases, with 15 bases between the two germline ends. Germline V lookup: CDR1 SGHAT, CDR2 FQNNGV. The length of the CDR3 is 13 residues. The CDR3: CASSLAPVREQYF. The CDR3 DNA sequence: TGTGCCAGCAGCCTTGCACCCGTCCGGGAGCAGTACTTC. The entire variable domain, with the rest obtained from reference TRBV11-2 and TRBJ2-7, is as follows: EAGVAQSPRYKIIEKRQSVAFWCNPISGHATLYWYQQILGQGPKLLIQFQNNGVVDDSQLPKDRFSAERLKGVDSTLKIQPAKLEDSAVYLCASSLAPVREQYFGPGTRLTVT.

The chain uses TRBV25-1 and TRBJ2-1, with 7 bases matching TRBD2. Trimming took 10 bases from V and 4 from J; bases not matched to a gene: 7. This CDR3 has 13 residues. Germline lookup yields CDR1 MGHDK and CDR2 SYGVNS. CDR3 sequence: CATGGGIYNEQFF. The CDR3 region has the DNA TGTGCCACGGGAGGCGGAATTTACAATGAGCAGTTCTTC.

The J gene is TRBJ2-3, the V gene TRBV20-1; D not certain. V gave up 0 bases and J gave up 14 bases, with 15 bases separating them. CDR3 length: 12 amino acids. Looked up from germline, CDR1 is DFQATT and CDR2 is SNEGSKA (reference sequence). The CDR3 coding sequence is TGCAGTGCTAGAGATCCCGCGGTTCTAGTGTATTTT. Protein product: CSARDPAVLVYF.

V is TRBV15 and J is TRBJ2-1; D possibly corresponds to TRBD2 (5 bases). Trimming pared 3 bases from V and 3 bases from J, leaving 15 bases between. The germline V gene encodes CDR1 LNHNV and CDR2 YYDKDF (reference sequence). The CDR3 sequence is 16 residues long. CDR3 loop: CATSSPEAEDYNEQFF. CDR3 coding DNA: TGTGCCACCAGCAGCCCTGAGGCGGAGGACTACAATGAGCAGTTCTTC.

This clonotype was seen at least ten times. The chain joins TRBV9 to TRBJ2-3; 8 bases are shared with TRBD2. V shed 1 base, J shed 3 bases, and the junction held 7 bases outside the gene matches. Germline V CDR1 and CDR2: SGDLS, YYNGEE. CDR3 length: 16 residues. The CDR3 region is CASSVTSGGPTDTQYF. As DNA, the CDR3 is TGTGCCAGCAGCGTAACCTCGGGGGGGCCAACAGATACGCAGTATTTT.

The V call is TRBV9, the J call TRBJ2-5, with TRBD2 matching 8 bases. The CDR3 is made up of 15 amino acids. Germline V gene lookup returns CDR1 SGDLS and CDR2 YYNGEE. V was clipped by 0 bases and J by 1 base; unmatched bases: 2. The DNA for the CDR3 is TGTGCCAGCAGCGTAGCGGGGGGGCTCCAAGAGACCCAGTACTTC. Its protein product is CASSVAGGLQETQYF.

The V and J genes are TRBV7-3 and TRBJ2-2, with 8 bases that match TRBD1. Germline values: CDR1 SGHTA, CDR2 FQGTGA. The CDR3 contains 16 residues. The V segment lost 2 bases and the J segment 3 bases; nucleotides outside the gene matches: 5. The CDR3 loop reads CASSLYGTGDTGELFF. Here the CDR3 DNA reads TGTGCCAGCAGCTTATACGGGACAGGAGACACCGGGGAGCTGTTTTTT.

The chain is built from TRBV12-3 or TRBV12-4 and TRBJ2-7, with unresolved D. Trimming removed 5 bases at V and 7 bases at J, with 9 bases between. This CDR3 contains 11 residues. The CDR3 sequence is CASSLLWEQYF. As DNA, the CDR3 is TGTGCCAGCAGTCTCCTCTGGGAGCAGTACTTC.

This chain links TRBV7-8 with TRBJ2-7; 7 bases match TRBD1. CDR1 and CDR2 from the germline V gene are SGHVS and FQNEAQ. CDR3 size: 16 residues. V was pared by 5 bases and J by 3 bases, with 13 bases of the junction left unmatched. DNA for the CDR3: TGTGCCAGCAGCCGGGAAGCGGTGACAGGGCGCTACGAGCAGTACTTC. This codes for CASSREAVTGRYEQYF.

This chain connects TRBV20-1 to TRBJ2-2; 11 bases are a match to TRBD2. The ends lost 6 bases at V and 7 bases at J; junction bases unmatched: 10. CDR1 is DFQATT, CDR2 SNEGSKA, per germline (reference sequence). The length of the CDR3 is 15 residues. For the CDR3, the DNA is TGCAGTGCACGAAACGGACTAGCGGGCTTCGGGGAGCTGTTTTTT. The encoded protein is CSARNGLAGFGELFF.

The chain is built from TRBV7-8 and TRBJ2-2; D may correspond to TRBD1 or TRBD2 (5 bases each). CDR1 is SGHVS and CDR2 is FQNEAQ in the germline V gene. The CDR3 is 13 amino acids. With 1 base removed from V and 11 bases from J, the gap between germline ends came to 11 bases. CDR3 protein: CASSLGGTTELFF. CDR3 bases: TGTGCCAGCAGCTTAGGAGGGACCACTGAGCTGTTTTTT.

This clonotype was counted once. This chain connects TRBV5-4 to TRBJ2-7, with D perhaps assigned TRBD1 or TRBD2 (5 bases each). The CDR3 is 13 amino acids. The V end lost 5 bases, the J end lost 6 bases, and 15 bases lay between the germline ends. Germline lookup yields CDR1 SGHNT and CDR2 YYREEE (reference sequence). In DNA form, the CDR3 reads TGTGCCAGCAGTGAGATGGGACGCGTCGAGCAGTACTTC. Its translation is CASSEMGRVEQYF. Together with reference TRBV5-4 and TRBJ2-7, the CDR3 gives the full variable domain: ETGVTQSPTHLIKTRGQQVTLRCSSQSGHNTVSWYQQALGQGPQFIFQYYREEENGRGNFPPRFSGLQFPNYSSELNVNALELDDSALYLCASSEMGRVEQYFGPGTRLTVT.

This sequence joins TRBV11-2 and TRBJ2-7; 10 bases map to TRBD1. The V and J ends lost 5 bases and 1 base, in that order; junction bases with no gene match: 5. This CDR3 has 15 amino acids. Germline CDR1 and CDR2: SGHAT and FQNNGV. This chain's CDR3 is CASSTGQGLSYEQYF. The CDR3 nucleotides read TGTGCCAGCAGCACGGGACAGGGGTTATCCTACGAGCAGTACTTC.